Shown below are 14 T cell receptor beta chains from a single sample sequenced in a study of PD-1 blockade in classical Hodgkin lymphoma. TCRdb's copy holds only in-frame clones and misses some; the assay was immunoSEQ multiplex PCR. The data show over 13,000 clones, with 78% seen just once and about a quarter held by the top ten. After autologous stem cell transplantation all patients relapsed, and prior brentuximab vedotin exposure differed between cohorts. The input for sequencing was peripheral blood mononuclear cells (PBMCs), taken before the second cycle of nivolumab. The receptors stem from a human donor with classical Hodgkin lymphoma.

This chain uses TRBV18 with TRBJ1-1; TRBD1 is a possible D gene (6 bases). Germline lookup yields CDR1 KGHSH and CDR2 LQKENI. V was trimmed by 1 base and J by 2 bases, leaving 14 bases between them. This CDR3 comprises 16 residues. The CDR3 nucleotides read TGTGCCAGCTCACCACTCCCCCAGGGGAAAAACACTGAAGCTTTCTTT. Amino acid sequence: CASSPLPQGKNTEAFF.

This clone appeared a single time. V and J are TRBV21-1 and TRBJ1-4. TRBV21-1 is a documented pseudogene. The CDR3 length is 15 residues. CDR3 nucleotides: TGTGCCAGCAGCAAGGAGGTGTGGACTAATGAAAAACTGTTTTTT. This encodes CASSKEVWTNEKLFF.

V is TRBV4-1 and J is TRBJ1-1; no reliable D call. The V end lost 1 base, the J end lost 1 base, and 7 bases lay between the germline ends. CDR3 length equals 14 residues. Germline-derived CDR1 and CDR2 are MGHRA and YSYEKL. CDR3: CASSQAKGNTEAFF. The CDR3 coding sequence is TGCGCCAGCAGCCAAGCAAAGGGGAACACTGAAGCTTTCTTT.

This clone appeared a few times. This chain connects TRBV6-6 to TRBJ2-3, with TRBD1 matching over 10 bases. Germline CDR1 MNHNY, CDR2 SVGAGI (reference sequence). The CDR3 runs 16 residues. V trimming: 2 bases; J trimming: 1 base; junction bases outside the gene matches: 3. The CDR3 reads CASSYPGTGGTDTQYF. Written as DNA, the CDR3 is TGTGCCAGCAGTTACCCCGGGACAGGGGGCACAGATACGCAGTATTTT.

The chain combines TRBV9 with TRBJ2-5; D could derive from TRBD1 or TRBD2 (6 bases each). CDR1 and CDR2 (germline): SGDLS, YYNGEE. The CDR3 has 13 amino acids. The germline V and J ends were trimmed by 4 bases and 5 bases, with 12 bases remaining between them. CDR3 nucleotide sequence: TGTGCCAGCAGCATAACAGGGAGGGAGACCCAGTACTTC. Its translation is CASSITGRETQYF.

The J gene is TRBJ2-7, the V gene TRBV18; D tentatively reads TRBD1 or TRBD2 (5 bases each). The V gene's germline CDR1 is KGHSH and CDR2 LQKENI. V lost 3 bases to trimming and J lost 2 bases, with 14 bases between them. The CDR3 has 15 amino acids. The CDR3 bases are TGTGCCAGCTCACCCGGCCCCGGGGCTGCCTACGAGCAGTACTTC. Its translation is CASSPGPGAAYEQYF.

The rearrangement joins TRBV29-1 to TRBJ1-3; D is undetermined. Trimming left V 4 bases short and J 0 bases short, with 13 bases between. This CDR3 is 15 amino acids long. Per the germline V gene, CDR1 is SQVTM and CDR2 is ANQGSEA. CDR3 sequence: CSVVSQLSSGNTIYF. DNA of the CDR3: TGCAGCGTTGTAAGTCAGCTAAGCTCTGGAAACACCATATATTTT. Using reference TRBV29-1 and TRBJ1-3 for the parts outside the CDR3, the full variable domain is SAVISQKPSRDICQRGTSLTIQCQVDSQVTMMFWYRQQPGQSLTLIATANQGSEATYESGFVIDKFPISRPNLTFSTLTVSNMSPEDSSIYLCSVVSQLSSGNTIYFGEGSWLTVV.

The chain combines TRBV6-5 with TRBJ1-1, with unresolved D. From germline, CDR1 is MNHEY and CDR2 SVGAGI. CDR3 length: 16 residues. V shed 1 base and J shed 5 bases, with 17 bases lying between them. The CDR3 nucleotides are TGTGCCAGCAGTTACTTAAGCTTGGGTCGGGTTACTGAAGCTTTCTTT. It translates to CASSYLSLGRVTEAFF.

V gene TRBV4-3 combines with J gene TRBJ2-1; D unclear. V was cut by 0 bases and J by 4 bases, with 13 bases left in between. The germline CDR1 and CDR2 sequences are LGHNA and YSLEER. There are 16 residues in the CDR3. For the CDR3, the DNA is TGCGCCAGCAGCCAAGAGATTTCGTGGGCGTACAATGAGCAGTTCTTC. Translated, it gives CASSQEISWAYNEQFF.

The J gene is TRBJ2-3, the V gene TRBV11-2; D is unclear. CDR1 and CDR2 (germline): SGHAT, FQNNGV. The CDR3 length is 14 residues. Trimming stripped 1 base from V and 2 bases from J, with 7 bases between. The CDR3, as DNA: TGTGCCAGCAGCTTAGTGGGATTCACAGATACGCAGTATTTT. Translated: CASSLVGFTDTQYF.

This clone turned up a few times. V and J are TRBV7-2 and TRBJ2-3, with 10 positions matching TRBD2. The CDR3 is made up of 15 amino acids. V was clipped by 5 bases and J by 5 bases; unmatched bases: 7. Germline CDR1 is SGHTA and CDR2 is FQGNSA. The CDR3 protein is CASSQSGGAGDTQYF. CDR3 bases: TGTGCCAGCAGCCAGAGCGGGGGGGCCGGAGATACGCAGTATTTT.

The sample holds one count of this clone. This chain connects TRBV2 to TRBJ2-2; D possibly uses TRBD1 or TRBD2 (5 bases each). V lost 6 bases to trimming and J lost 7 bases, with 12 bases between them. Per germline, CDR1 SNHLY and CDR2 FYNNEI. The CDR3 length is 13 residues. The CDR3 region has the DNA TGTGCCAGCAGGCCCCAGGGAGTCGGGGAGCTGTTTTTT. It codes for CASRPQGVGELFF.

This clone has only a few counts. The chain links TRBV4-1 to TRBJ1-6; D is undetermined. With 0 bases removed from V and 0 bases from J, the gap between germline ends came to 9 bases. The CDR3 spans 17 residues. Germline V CDR1 and CDR2: MGHRA, YSYEKL. CDR3 loop: CASSQDYEISYNSPLHF. CDR3 bases: TGCGCCAGCAGCCAAGATTACGAGATCTCCTATAATTCACCCCTCCACTTT.

This CDR3 reads CASSEAGIRAETQYF. The DNA of the CDR3 is TGTGCCAGCAGTGAAGCGGGTATTCGAGCAGAGACCCAGTACTTC. The V and J genes are TRBV2 and TRBJ2-5; D gene ambiguous. This CDR3 has 15 residues. The V end was cut by 0 bases, the J end by 4 bases, with 12 bases between. Germline CDR1 reads SNHLY; CDR2 reads FYNNEI.